This entry lists 27 T cell receptor beta chains sequenced from one sample in a study of blood T cell repertoires in COVID-19. Produced via immunoSEQ multiplex PCR; TCRdb's table is partial and in-frame only. The sample lists approximately 210,000 clones, roughly 87% occurring once. The sequencing sample was made of PBMCs or T cells enriched from blood (not recorded which). The receptors were gathered from a woman in her 30s who had recovered from COVID-19.

The V gene is TRBV24-1, the J gene TRBJ2-3; no firm D call. The V end was cut by 3 bases, the J end by 1 base, with 4 bases between. This CDR3 region has 13 residues. The germline V gene has CDR1 KGHDR and CDR2 SFDVKD. CDR3 region: CATSDPGTDTQYF. In DNA, the CDR3 is TGTGCCACCAGTGATCCAGGCACAGATACGCAGTATTTT.

The V and J genes are TRBV7-2 and TRBJ1-2, with D tentatively TRBD1 (6 bases). The CDR3 extends over 17 amino acids. The germline V and J ends were trimmed by 1 base and 7 bases, with 22 bases remaining between them. Looked up from germline, CDR1 is SGHTA and CDR2 is FQGNSA. In nucleotides, the CDR3 is TGTGCCAGCAGCTTAGAGGGTCCAGCCTCAGGGGTCTCTGGCTACACCTTC. Amino acids: CASSLEGPASGVSGYTF.

CDR3 DNA sequence: TGTGCCACCAGCAGAGATTTTGGCCCCCACGAGCAGTACTTC. Its protein product is CATSRDFGPHEQYF. V is TRBV15 and J is TRBJ2-7; D ambiguous. The ends were cut back, 0 bases at V and 5 bases at J, with 11 bases in the middle. The CDR3 spans 14 residues. Germline values: CDR1 LNHNV, CDR2 YYDKDF (reference sequence). The complete variable domain, with remaining parts taken from reference TRBV15 and TRBJ2-7, reads DAMVIQNPRYQVTQFGKPVTLSCSQTLNHNVMYWYQQKSSQAPKLLFHYYDKDFNNEADTPDNFQSRRPNTSFCFLDIRSPGLGDTAMYLCATSRDFGPHEQYFGPGTRLTVT.

The chain employs TRBV7-9 and TRBJ2-1; the match to TRBD2 covers 10 bases. CDR3 length equals 13 residues. Germline-derived CDR1 and CDR2 are SEHNR and FQNEAQ (reference sequence). Germline trimming cut 1 base from V and 15 bases from J; bases unmatched to any gene: 6. As DNA, the CDR3 is TGTGCCAGCAGCTTAGACCTTCTAGCGGGGGTGTTCTTC. Translation: CASSLDLLAGVFF.

This clone was counted a single time. This sequence joins TRBV6-5 and TRBJ1-6; 9 positions match TRBD1. The ends lost 6 bases at V and 13 bases at J; junction bases unmatched: 4. In germline, CDR1 is MNHEY, CDR2 SVGAGI. This CDR3 is built from 12 residues. DNA for the CDR3: TGTGCCAGCAGATCCGGGACAGGGCCCCTCCACTTT. Its protein is CASRSGTGPLHF.

The V gene is TRBV4-3, the J gene TRBJ1-1, with D possibly matching TRBD1 (5 bases). This CDR3 is built from 12 residues. Trimming took 7 bases from V and 3 from J, leaving 9 bases between them. Germline CDR1 LGHNA, CDR2 YSLEER. CDR3 bases: TGCGCCAGCACAGGGTTCGACACTGAAGCTTTCTTT. It translates to CASTGFDTEAFF.

V gene TRBV30 combines with J gene TRBJ2-4; 9 bases map to TRBD2. The CDR3 length is 13 residues. Germline V CDR1 and CDR2: GTSNPN, SVGIG (reference sequence). J was trimmed by 4 bases and V by 7 bases; bases with no gene match: 5. The CDR3 DNA reads as TGTGCCTTCAGTCTAGCGGGGAAAAACATTCAGTACTTC. The encoded protein is CAFSLAGKNIQYF.

This chain uses TRBV29-1 with TRBJ1-1; 7 bases are a match to TRBD1. The CDR3 consists of 14 residues. V lost 4 bases and J lost 6; bases outside the gene matches: 11. CDR1 SQVTM and CDR2 ANQGSEA come from the germline V gene. CDR3 nucleotides: TGCAGCGTTGGGAAAGGGGGCAGGTTACCTGAAGCTTTCTTT. Translation: CSVGKGGRLPEAFF.

This clone turned up a few times. V is TRBV27 and J is TRBJ1-6, with D maybe TRBD1 (6 bases). V lost 5 bases and J 2 bases, leaving 22 bases between the germline ends. This CDR3 comprises 19 residues. CDR1 is MNHEY, CDR2 SMNVEV, per germline (reference sequence). Here the CDR3 reads CASSQQGFNPEPYNSPLHF. DNA of the CDR3: TGTGCCAGCAGTCAACAGGGTTTTAACCCTGAGCCCTATAATTCACCCCTCCACTTT.

The chain links TRBV2 to TRBJ1-5; the D is unclear. The germline CDR1 and CDR2 sequences are SNHLY and FYNNEI. Trimming removed 5 bases at V and 0 bases at J, with 5 bases between. The CDR3 contains 13 residues. CDR3 coding DNA: TGTGCCAGCAGTCGAGATAGCAATCAGCCCCAGCATTTT. Protein: CASSRDSNQPQHF.

The rearrangement links TRBV24-1 to TRBJ2-3; 8 bases match TRBD1. J gave up 4 bases and V 5 bases, and 4 bases lay outside the gene matches. The CDR3 is 14 amino acids. The germline V gene encodes CDR1 KGHDR and CDR2 SFDVKD. This CDR3 reads CATSVDRAADTQYF. CDR3 bases: TGTGCCACCAGTGTGGACAGGGCAGCAGATACGCAGTATTTT.

This chain uses TRBV23-1 with TRBJ2-6; TRBD1 matches at 7 bases. TRBV23-1 carries the ORF label, with uncertain function. Trimming took 4 bases from V and 0 from J; bases not matched to a gene: 6. The CDR3 is made up of 17 amino acids. CDR3 sequence: CASSPGQITSGANVLTF. The DNA for the CDR3 is TGCGCCAGCAGTCCGGGACAGATCACCTCTGGGGCCAACGTCCTGACTTTC.

The CDR3 sequence: CASSLGPAYEQYF. The CDR3 DNA reads TGTGCCAGCAGCCTGGGCCCTGCCTACGAGCAGTACTTC. The J gene is TRBJ2-7, the V gene TRBV4-2, with D uncertain. V was cut by 4 bases and J by 2 bases, with 9 bases left in between. The length of the CDR3 is 13 residues. The germline V gene encodes CDR1 LGHNA and CDR2 YNFKEQ.

This chain uses TRBV19 with TRBJ1-2; TRBD1 matches at 8 bases. The CDR3 runs to 13 residues. CDR1 LNHDA and CDR2 SQIVND come from the germline V gene (reference sequence). Trimming at V came to 3 bases and at J to 4 bases, leaving 1 base not matched to a gene. This CDR3 reads CASSITGGYGYTF. The CDR3, as DNA: TGTGCCAGTAGTATCACAGGGGGCTATGGCTACACCTTC.

The rearrangement joins TRBV5-4 to TRBJ2-5, with TRBD2 identical over 8 bases. The CDR3 covers 15 residues. Germline trimming cut 0 bases from V and 5 bases from J; bases unmatched to any gene: 6. Germline lookup yields CDR1 SGHNT and CDR2 YYREEE (reference sequence). This chain's CDR3 is CASSLELAAGETQYF. The CDR3 DNA sequence: TGTGCCAGCAGCTTGGAACTAGCGGCCGGGGAGACCCAGTACTTC.

The chain recombines TRBV2 with TRBJ1-3; D gene uncertain. Germline CDR1 and CDR2: SNHLY and FYNNEI. This CDR3 spans 15 amino acids. Trimming stripped 5 bases from V and 1 base from J, with 12 bases between. The CDR3 protein is CASSRFQESGNTIYF. The CDR3 bases are TGTGCCAGCAGTCGCTTCCAGGAATCTGGAAACACCATATATTTT. The full variable domain, rest sourced from reference TRBV2 and TRBJ1-3, is EPEVTQTPSHQVTQMGQEVILRCVPISNHLYFYWYRQILGQKVEFLVSFYNNEISEKSEIFDDQFSVERPDGSNFTLKIRSTKLEDSAMYFCASSRFQESGNTIYFGEGSWLTVV.

V usage is TRBV11-3 and J usage is TRBJ2-7; no clear D gene. CDR1 is SGHNT and CDR2 is YENEEA in the germline V gene. Trimming left V 3 bases short and J 4 bases short, with 10 bases between. The CDR3 has 13 residues. In DNA form, the CDR3 reads TGTGCCAGCAGCTTTGGGCCTAAATACGAGCAGTACTTC. Its protein is CASSFGPKYEQYF. The variable domain in full, completed from reference TRBV11-3 and TRBJ2-7, reads EAGVVQSPRYKIIEKKQPVAFWCNPISGHNTLYWYLQNLGQGPELLIRYENEEAVDDSQLPKDRFSAERLKGVDSTLKIQPAELGDSAVYLCASSFGPKYEQYFGPGTRLTVT.

The gene calls are TRBV7-9 and TRBJ1-3; TRBD1 is a possible D gene (5 bases). The CDR3 has 15 residues. Between the trimmed V and J ends, which lost 5 bases and 0 bases, there was a span of 11 bases. Per the germline V gene, CDR1 is SEHNR and CDR2 is FQNEAQ (reference sequence). CDR3 sequence (DNA): TGTGCCAGCAGCATATGGACATCCTCTGGAAACACCATATATTTT. It translates to CASSIWTSSGNTIYF.

The V call is TRBV12-3 or TRBV12-4, the J call TRBJ1-2; 8 positions match TRBD1. The CDR3 spans 13 residues. V lost 6 bases to trimming and J lost 5 bases; unmatched junction nucleotides: 5. The CDR3 nucleotides read TGTGCCAGCAGACGGGACAGGAGTTATGGCTACACCTTC. This encodes CASRRDRSYGYTF.

The chain carries TRBV13 and TRBJ1-2, with D possibly TRBD1 on 5 matching bases. The CDR3 contains 14 residues. Germline CDR1 PRHDT, CDR2 FYEKMQ (reference sequence). Trimming pared 4 bases from V and 8 bases from J, leaving 17 bases between. The CDR3 region has the DNA TGTGCCAGCAGCTACTCAGCGGGGGTTAGGGGCTACACCTTC. Translated, it gives CASSYSAGVRGYTF. Supplemented by reference TRBV13 and TRBJ1-2, the full variable domain reads AAGVIQSPRHLIKEKRETATLKCYPIPRHDTVYWYQQGPGQDPQFLISFYEKMQSDKGSIPDRFSAQQFSDYHSELNMSSLELGDSALYFCASSYSAGVRGYTFGSGTRLTVV.

This chain connects TRBV4-3 to TRBJ1-2; perhaps TRBD1 as D (5 bases). CDR3 size: 15 residues. With 5 bases removed from V and 0 bases from J, the gap between germline ends came to 13 bases. Germline V CDR1 and CDR2: LGHNA, YSLEER. This CDR3 reads CASSTRQNTNYGYTF. Here the CDR3 DNA reads TGCGCCAGCAGCACCCGACAGAATACTAACTATGGCTACACCTTC.

The DNA for the CDR3 is TGTGCCAGCAGCCCAGGGGAAACCGGGGAGCTGTTTTTT. Translation: CASSPGETGELFF. The rearrangement links TRBV7-3 to TRBJ2-2; maybe TRBD1 (6 bases). The CDR3 loop spans 13 amino acids. V was clipped by 5 bases and J by 5 bases, with 9 bases between them. Germline loops: CDR1 SGHTA, CDR2 FQGTGA.

This clone occurred once. The chain employs TRBV7-9 and TRBJ1-2; D gene ambiguous. Per germline, CDR1 SEHNR and CDR2 FQNEAQ (reference sequence). This CDR3 is built from 14 residues. V lost 1 base, J lost 0 bases, and 6 bases lay in between. The CDR3 region has the DNA TGTGCCAGCAGCTTAGGACTATCTAACTATGGCTACACCTTC. This codes for CASSLGLSNYGYTF.

This chain joins TRBV2 and TRBJ1-2; 8 nucleotides line up with TRBD1. Germline V gene lookup returns CDR1 SNHLY and CDR2 FYNNEI. The CDR3 is 14 amino acids. V gave up 6 bases and J gave up 5 bases; unmatched junction bases: 8. The CDR3 DNA reads TGTGCCAGCAGCCTCGACAGGGGACCATATGGCTACACCTTC. This encodes CASSLDRGPYGYTF.

This sequence joins TRBV30 and TRBJ2-3; possibly TRBD2 for D (7 bases). This CDR3 region has 13 residues. The ends were cut back, 1 base at V and 4 bases at J, with 9 bases in the middle. CDR1 and CDR2 (germline): GTSNPN, SVGIG (reference sequence). CDR3 nucleotide sequence: TGTGCCTGGAGTGAGGGGGGGTCAGATACGCAGTATTTT. It specifies CAWSEGGSDTQYF.

This rearrangement joins TRBV15 to TRBJ2-3; weak D call: TRBD2 (6 bases). Germline values: CDR1 LNHNV, CDR2 YYDKDF (reference sequence). V was clipped by 9 bases and J by 14 bases, with 18 bases between them. The CDR3 extends over 11 amino acids. The CDR3 spells CATNKRGLRYF. In DNA form, the CDR3 reads TGTGCCACTAACAAACGGGGACTTCGGTATTTT.

V is TRBV28 and J is TRBJ1-2; D is undetermined. V was cut by 2 bases and J by 5 bases, with 9 bases left in between. Germline V gives CDR1 MDHEN, CDR2 SYDVKM. This CDR3 is built from 13 residues. The CDR3 region is CASSLMQRYGYTF. The CDR3 nucleotides are TGTGCCAGCAGTTTAATGCAGAGGTATGGCTACACCTTC.